This TCR beta chain was identified during a study of CD8 T cells in ankylosing spondylitis. Findings and limits, study-wide: For ankylosing spondylitis blood, a TCR beta motif of roughly 8 highly homologous variants appeared characteristic. Disease-linked clones had a CD8+ phenotype and relatively low frequency in peripheral blood.

This clonotype was picked up a small number of times. What it recognizes is unknown. TCRdb ran MiXCR on the 5' RACE reads and lists one entry per CDR3 protein. The sample gives hundreds of thousands of distinct CDR3 sequences, approximately 12% of which show up once; more than 0.5% is in the top ten. Germline V gene data show CDR1 as DFQATT and CDR2 as SNEGSKA (reference sequence). The CDR3 totals 13 residues. The V gene end was trimmed by 6 bases and the J gene end by 2 bases; junction bases not matched to a gene: 7. The source of this sequence is a male donor with ankylosing spondylitis. The specimen was blood, either unsorted or a sorted T cell fraction (not recorded which). V and J are TRBV20-1 and TRBJ2-7; the match to TRBD1 covers 7 bases. The DNA for the CDR3 is TGCAGTGCGCACGGACAGGTAACCTACGAGCAGTACTTC. It specifies CSAHGQVTYEQYF.